The 27 T cell receptor beta chains reported below all come from one sample, sequenced in a study of shared clonotypes between healthy human individuals. The protocol was immunoSEQ multiplex PCR, while the TCRdb copy is restricted to in-frame clones and leaves out a portion. The sample has a few million clones; around 95% are singletons. What was sequenced was naive CD4+ T cells sorted from blood. Subset: CD45RA+ positively selected. The receptors here all came from a man aged 18-30 years in good health.

For this clone: The identical CDR3 is also encoded by other nucleotide sequences in the sample. The J gene is TRBJ2-7, the V gene TRBV7-9; D is possibly TRBD1 (5 bases). CDR3 size: 14 residues. V lost 1 base, J lost 2 bases, and 9 bases lay in between. CDR1 is SEHNR, CDR2 FQNEAQ, per germline (reference sequence). CDR3 nucleotide sequence: TGTGCCAGCAGCTTAGGGCGACAGACCTACGAGCAGTACTTC. The encoded protein is CASSLGRQTYEQYF.

CDR3 protein: CASSLEGLLSYEQYF. The CDR3 region has the DNA TGTGCCAGCAGCTTGGAGGGACTACTCTCCTACGAGCAGTACTTC. The chain has TRBV5-5 and TRBJ2-7; 7 bases fit TRBD2. Germline-derived CDR1 and CDR2 are SGHKS and YYEKEE (reference sequence). CDR3 length: 15 amino acids. The trim removed 0 bases at V and 0 bases at J, leaving 3 bases unmatched.

CDR3 sequence: CASGLQGMTYEQYF. CDR3 DNA: TGTGCCAGCGGACTACAGGGTATGACCTACGAGCAGTACTTC. V is TRBV5-4 and J is TRBJ2-7; D may be TRBD1 or TRBD2 (6 bases each). V lost 7 bases and J 2 bases, leaving 16 bases between the germline ends. The length of the CDR3 is 14 residues. Germline V lookup: CDR1 SGHNT, CDR2 YYREEE (reference sequence).

The table lists this clone with a count of one. The chain combines TRBV13 with TRBJ1-5, with D uncertain. CDR1 is PRHDT and CDR2 is FYEKMQ in the germline V gene (reference sequence). CDR3 length: 15 amino acids. Trimming stripped 1 base from V and 2 bases from J, with 9 bases between. The CDR3 reads CASSLASVGNQPQHF. The DNA for the CDR3 is TGTGCCAGCAGCTTAGCTTCGGTCGGCAATCAGCCCCAGCATTTT. Variable domain in full (rest from reference TRBV13 and TRBJ1-5): AAGVIQSPRHLIKEKRETATLKCYPIPRHDTVYWYQQGPGQDPQFLISFYEKMQSDKGSIPDRFSAQQFSDYHSELNMSSLELGDSALYFCASSLASVGNQPQHFGDGTRLSIL.

The rearrangement joins TRBV10-3 to TRBJ1-4, with 10 bases matching TRBD1. Trimming cost V 5 bases and J 4 bases; bases outside gene matches: 1. The germline V gene has CDR1 ENHRY and CDR2 SYGVKD. The CDR3 extends over 14 amino acids. CDR3 protein: CAISRTGGNEKLFF. DNA of the CDR3: TGTGCCATCAGTAGGACAGGGGGTAATGAAAAACTGTTTTTT.

V and J are TRBV29-1 and TRBJ2-3; 15 positions agree with TRBD2. Germline V gives CDR1 SQVTM, CDR2 ANQGSEA. Unmatched junction bases numbered 4, after V lost 3 bases and J lost 6 bases. The CDR3 totals 15 residues. The CDR3 here is CSVEGLAGGRDTQYF. The DNA of the CDR3 is TGCAGCGTTGAGGGACTAGCGGGGGGACGGGATACGCAGTATTTT.

The CDR3 DNA follows: TGTGCCAGCAGCGTAGATTGGGGCAATCAGCCCCAGCATTTT. It is translated as CASSVDWGNQPQHF. The chain links TRBV9 to TRBJ1-5; no firm D call. The ends were cut back, 0 bases at V and 2 bases at J, with 6 bases in the middle. CDR1 is SGDLS, CDR2 YYNGEE, per germline. There are 14 residues in the CDR3.

The chain links TRBV19 to TRBJ1-5; tentatively, D is TRBD1 (6 bases). CDR3 length: 16 amino acids. Germline CDR1 is LNHDA and CDR2 is SQIVND (reference sequence). The V and J ends lost 3 bases and 1 base respectively, with 13 bases between them. Written as DNA, the CDR3 is TGTGCCAGTAGTATCGAAACAGGGAGGAGCAATCAGCCCCAGCATTTT. Protein sequence: CASSIETGRSNQPQHF. Full variable domain (rest looked up from reference TRBV19 and TRBJ1-5): DGGITQSPKYLFRKEGQNVTLSCEQNLNHDAMYWYRQDPGQGLRLIYYSQIVNDFQKGDIAEGYSVSREKKESFPLTVTSAQKNPTAFYLCASSIETGRSNQPQHFGDGTRLSIL.

This chain links TRBV6-5 with TRBJ2-7; tentative D call: TRBD1 (6 bases). Between the trimmed V and J ends, which lost 6 bases and 1 base, there was a span of 16 bases. The CDR3 runs to 15 residues. Looked up from germline, CDR1 is MNHEY and CDR2 is SVGAGI. For the CDR3, the DNA is TGTGCCAGCAGCGACACAAGCAGGGGATCCTACGAGCAGTACTTC. Translated, it gives CASSDTSRGSYEQYF.

The rearrangement uses TRBV5-4 and TRBJ2-5; the match to TRBD2 covers 7 bases. Germline loops: CDR1 SGHNT, CDR2 YYREEE (reference sequence). V lost 1 base, J lost 2 bases, and 14 bases stayed unmatched. This CDR3 contains 18 residues. The CDR3: CASSLKSGGGGFQETQYF. The CDR3 nucleotides are TGTGCCAGCAGCTTGAAGTCTGGCGGGGGAGGCTTTCAAGAGACCCAGTACTTC.

V usage is TRBV5-1 and J usage is TRBJ2-7; 9 nucleotides line up with TRBD1. Germline-derived CDR1 and CDR2 are SGHRS and YFSETQ. CDR3 length: 15 residues. After removal of 0 bases from V and 7 bases from J, the junction contained 8 bases not matched to a gene. For the CDR3, the DNA is TGCGCCAGCAGCTTGGTAGGACAGGGGTCGCGGGAGCAGTACTTC. This encodes CASSLVGQGSREQYF.

The J gene is TRBJ1-4, the V gene TRBV7-2; TRBD1 matches 7 bases. The CDR3 totals 18 residues. Germline V gives CDR1 SGHTA, CDR2 FQGNSA. J lost 4 bases, V lost 1 base, and 12 bases had no gene match. CDR3 region: CASSLVPGRGLNNEKLFF. CDR3 nucleotide sequence: TGTGCCAGCAGCTTAGTCCCGGGAAGGGGGCTCAATAATGAAAAACTGTTTTTT.

This clone came up once. The same CDR3 is also encoded by other DNA sequences in this sample. The chain combines TRBV5-1 with TRBJ1-2; D might be TRBD1 (5 bases). This CDR3 region has 14 residues. Germline CDR1 reads SGHRS; CDR2 reads YFSETQ. Trimming removed 4 bases from V and 3 bases from J, with 13 bases in between. In nucleotides, the CDR3 is TGCGCCAGCAGCCTCGGGACCGTCGACTATGGCTACACCTTC. Translated: CASSLGTVDYGYTF. Full variable domain (rest looked up from reference TRBV5-1 and TRBJ1-2): KAGVTQTPRYLIKTRGQQVTLSCSPISGHRSVSWYQQTPGQGLQFLFEYFSETQRNKGNFPGRFSGRQFSNSRSEMNVSTLELGDSALYLCASSLGTVDYGYTFGSGTRLTVV.

In DNA form, the CDR3 reads TGTGCCAGCAGTCAAGACGGTTCTAGCACAGATACGCAGTATTTT. Translating it yields CASSQDGSSTDTQYF. V and J are TRBV6-1 and TRBJ2-3; D is ambiguous. The germline V gene has CDR1 MNHNS and CDR2 SASEGT. Between the trimmed V and J ends, which lost 5 bases and 0 bases, there was a span of 12 bases. The CDR3 loop spans 15 amino acids.

The chain employs TRBV2 and TRBJ2-7; TRBD1 is a possible D gene (6 bases). V shed 3 bases and J shed 0 bases, with 18 bases lying between them. The CDR3 is 17 amino acids. Germline V gene sequence: CDR1 SNHLY, CDR2 FYNNEI. Written as DNA, the CDR3 is TGTGCCAGCAGTGAGGGTCTTGGCAGGGGTAACTCCTACGAGCAGTACTTC. Encoded protein: CASSEGLGRGNSYEQYF.

The chain combines TRBV5-4 with TRBJ2-2; D ambiguous. Trimming shortened V by 1 base and J by 3 bases, and 7 bases separated the two germline ends. Germline assignment: CDR1 SGHNT and CDR2 YYREEE (reference sequence). The CDR3 has 14 amino acids. CDR3 in DNA: TGTGCCAGCAGCTTGTACTCTTACACCGGGGAGCTGTTTTTT. Protein product: CASSLYSYTGELFF.

The rearrangement joins TRBV4-1 to TRBJ2-6; D might be TRBD1 (5 bases). This CDR3 spans 15 amino acids. V lost 2 bases to trimming and J lost 4 bases, with 9 bases between them. Germline V gene lookup returns CDR1 MGHRA and CDR2 YSYEKL. CDR3 sequence (DNA): TGCGCCAGCAGCCAAAGGACAACCGGGGCCAACGTCCTGACTTTC. Its translation is CASSQRTTGANVLTF.

The chain uses TRBV19 and TRBJ2-7, with D perhaps TRBD2 (6 bases). The CDR3 runs 15 residues. Germline values: CDR1 LNHDA, CDR2 SQIVND (reference sequence). V shed 2 bases and J shed 3 bases, with 14 bases lying between them. The CDR3 sequence is CASSIRRDGYYEQYF. CDR3 DNA sequence: TGTGCCAGTAGTATACGGCGGGACGGTTACTACGAGCAGTACTTC. Together with reference TRBV19 and TRBJ2-7, the CDR3 gives the full variable domain: DGGITQSPKYLFRKEGQNVTLSCEQNLNHDAMYWYRQDPGQGLRLIYYSQIVNDFQKGDIAEGYSVSREKKESFPLTVTSAQKNPTAFYLCASSIRRDGYYEQYFGPGTRLTVT.

This chain connects TRBV10-3 to TRBJ2-1; TRBD2 might be the D (5 bases). Germline V gene lookup returns CDR1 ENHRY and CDR2 SYGVKD. The CDR3 extends over 15 amino acids. V shed 3 bases and J shed 6 bases, with 15 bases lying between them. Here the CDR3 reads CAISDTGTPRNEQFF. CDR3 in DNA: TGTGCCATCAGTGATACGGGAACACCCCGCAATGAGCAGTTCTTC.

This clone was detected once. The chain is built from TRBV6-1 and TRBJ1-5; D is uncertain. The CDR3 contains 19 residues. Deletions cut 1 base from V and 0 bases from J, with 19 bases between. Germline V gene data show CDR1 as MNHNS and CDR2 as SASEGT. Here the CDR3 reads CASSEGFFGHGVSNQPQHF. CDR3 DNA sequence: TGTGCCAGCAGTGAAGGTTTTTTTGGCCACGGAGTTAGCAATCAGCCCCAGCATTTT.

The genes are TRBV5-4 and TRBJ2-5; TRBD1 might be the D (6 bases). There are 13 residues in the CDR3. Deletions cut 4 bases from V and 9 bases from J, with 16 bases between. Germline loops: CDR1 SGHNT, CDR2 YYREEE (reference sequence). For the CDR3, the DNA is TGTGCCAGCAGCAAACAGGGAAGTGAGGCCCAGTACTTC. Translation: CASSKQGSEAQYF.

This sequence joins TRBV6-5 and TRBJ1-1, with 8 bases fitting TRBD1. Germline CDR1 reads MNHEY; CDR2 reads SVGAGI. CDR3 length equals 15 residues. Germline trimming cut 6 bases from V and 1 base from J; bases unmatched to any gene: 7. The CDR3 loop is CASRPRTGTNTEAFF. CDR3 sequence (DNA): TGTGCCAGCAGACCAAGGACAGGGACGAACACTGAAGCTTTCTTT.

Comment on this clone: At the DNA level, this CDR3 is encoded by other sequences in the same sample as well. The chain is built from TRBV18 and TRBJ1-3; 7 nucleotides line up with TRBD1. The CDR3 covers 15 residues. Germline V CDR1 and CDR2: KGHSH, LQKENI. The trim removed 2 bases at V and 3 bases at J, leaving 4 bases unmatched. The CDR3 DNA sequence: TGTGCCAGCTCACCAGAGACAGGGTTTGGAAACACCATATATTTT. This encodes CASSPETGFGNTIYF.

With respect to this clone: The sample carries other DNA sequences with the same CDR3. The chain has TRBV10-3 and TRBJ2-5, with D uncertain. The CDR3 totals 13 residues. The germline V gene encodes CDR1 ENHRY and CDR2 SYGVKD. V lost 0 bases and J lost 5, with 7 bases in between. The CDR3 reads CAISESARETQYF. As DNA, the CDR3 is TGTGCCATCAGTGAGTCCGCCCGTGAGACCCAGTACTTC.

The chain employs TRBV6-1 and TRBJ1-3, with TRBD1 matching 7 bases. V lost 4 bases and J lost 0; bases outside the gene matches: 0. The V gene's germline CDR1 is MNHNS and CDR2 SASEGT. The CDR3 spans 14 residues. For the CDR3, the DNA is TGTGCCAGCAGTGGACAGGGCTCTGGAAACACCATATATTTT. Encoded protein: CASSGQGSGNTIYF.

On this clone itself: The sample carries other DNA sequences with the same CDR3. V gene TRBV30 combines with J gene TRBJ1-5; D is unclear. Germline V gene lookup returns CDR1 GTSNPN and CDR2 SVGIG (reference sequence). The V gene lost 2 bases and the J gene lost 4 bases, with 6 bases spanning the gap. CDR3 size: 12 residues. CDR3 in DNA: TGTGCCTGGAGTAACCCGAATCAGCCCCAGCATTTT. This sequence encodes CAWSNPNQPQHF.

The sample holds one count of this clone. J is TRBJ2-7 and V is TRBV6-5; 8 bases line up with TRBD1. The germline V gene has CDR1 MNHEY and CDR2 SVGAGI. The length of the CDR3 is 15 residues. The V and J ends lost 6 bases and 4 bases, in that order; junction bases with no gene match: 11. The CDR3 DNA reads TGTGCCAGCAGCCTGGACAGGGTTGGTACATACGAGCAGTACTTC. Protein sequence: CASSLDRVGTYEQYF.